One sample yielded the 5 T cell receptor beta chains listed below, sequenced in a study of identical twins. A single record per CDR3 protein comes from TCRdb applying MiXCR to the 5' RACE reads. The sample yields more than 400,000 distinct CDR3 sequences, around 15% seen once. A further study also used this sample, focusing on yellow fever vaccine responses in identical twins.

The specimen was CD4+ T cells sorted from blood. These receptor sequences come from a woman aged 18 to 35 in good health.

In its sample, this clonotype was seen a few times. The gene calls are TRBV12-3 or TRBV12-4 and TRBJ2-7, with a weak D call TRBD2 (5 bases). The CDR3 is made up of 13 amino acids. The V end was cut by 5 bases, the J end by 1 base, with 9 bases between. The CDR3 nucleotides read TGTGCCAGCAGTAGAGGGTGGTCCTACGAGCAGTACTTC. Its translation is CASSRGWSYEQYF.

There are a few counts of this clonotype. The CDR3 region has the DNA TGTGCCAGCAGCTTAGCTGGCACCGGGGAAGGGACTAGCGGCTACAATGAGCAGTTCTTC. Encoded protein: CASSLAGTGEGTSGYNEQFF. The rearrangement links TRBV11-1 to TRBJ2-1, with 11 bases matching TRBD2. The CDR3 has 20 residues. Germline V CDR1 and CDR2: SGHAT, FQDESV (reference sequence). V trimming: 0 bases; J trimming: 3 bases; junction bases outside the gene matches: 13.

This clonotype appeared once. This chain connects TRBV11-2 to TRBJ2-2, with 14 nucleotides matching TRBD2. Losses at the gene ends were 5 bases for V and 7 bases for J; bases not matched to a gene: 12. Germline V gene sequence: CDR1 SGHAT, CDR2 FQNNGV. This CDR3 region has 18 residues. The CDR3 DNA reads as TGTGCCAGCAGCCGCGCGGGACTAGCGGGAGAGGTCAGCGGGGAGCTGTTTTTT. Protein: CASSRAGLAGEVSGELFF.

This clonotype has a handful of counts. V gene TRBV3-1 combines with J gene TRBJ2-1; 7 bases line up with TRBD1. Germline values: CDR1 LGHDT, CDR2 YNNKEL (reference sequence). This CDR3 is built from 14 residues. Trimming took 1 base from V and 6 from J; bases not matched to a gene: 3. DNA for the CDR3: TGTGCCAGCAGCCAAGCGTGGGACAGCAATGAGCAGTTCTTC. The encoded protein is CASSQAWDSNEQFF.

The chain joins TRBV20-1 to TRBJ2-5, with 8 bases aligning to TRBD2. Germline assignment: CDR1 DFQATT and CDR2 SNEGSKA (reference sequence). The V and J ends lost 2 bases and 2 bases, in that order; junction bases with no gene match: 13. The CDR3 extends over 17 amino acids. CDR3 amino acids: CSARSPPAGGWQETQYF. CDR3 DNA: TGCAGTGCTAGATCTCCACCTGCGGGGGGATGGCAAGAGACCCAGTACTTC.